Below, 15 T cell receptor beta chains from the same sample are listed, as sequenced in a study of T-cell reconstitution after alpha-beta-depleted transplantation in children. Preparation of the TCRbeta library used unique molecular identifiers. TCRdb ran MiXCR on the PCR reads and lists one entry per CDR3 protein. In the table there are approximately 390,000 distinct CDR3 sequences, approximately 11% of which are singletons. Specimen: PBMCs from the stem cell graft donor, collected from the stem cell graft. These receptors originate from a human donor who donated a stem cell graft to a child with acute myeloid leukemia.

The rearrangement links TRBV7-2 to TRBJ2-5; possible D gene TRBD2, 7 bases. Trimming removed 3 bases at V and 5 bases at J, with 16 bases between. Germline V gene sequence: CDR1 SGHTA, CDR2 FQGNSA. The CDR3 has 15 amino acids. The CDR3 protein is CASSFIGGLGETQYF. In DNA form, the CDR3 reads TGTGCCAGCAGCTTTATCGGGGGGCTTGGGGAGACCCAGTACTTC.

V is TRBV5-1 and J is TRBJ1-6; D unclear. The CDR3 covers 14 residues. V lost 4 bases, J lost 8 bases, and 13 bases lay in between. The germline CDR1 and CDR2 sequences are SGHRS and YFSETQ. This CDR3 is CASSRAGSDSPLHF. DNA of the CDR3: TGCGCCAGCAGCCGGGCGGGGTCAGATTCACCCCTCCACTTT. Full variable domain (remainder filled in from reference TRBV5-1 and TRBJ1-6): KAGVTQTPRYLIKTRGQQVTLSCSPISGHRSVSWYQQTPGQGLQFLFEYFSETQRNKGNFPGRFSGRQFSNSRSEMNVSTLELGDSALYLCASSRAGSDSPLHFGNGTRLTVT.

In this sample, this clonotype turned up a few times. The V and J genes are TRBV7-9 and TRBJ2-3, with D hard to call. The germline V gene encodes CDR1 SEHNR and CDR2 FQNEAQ (reference sequence). V lost 4 bases and J 4 bases, leaving 9 bases between the germline ends. The CDR3 loop spans 13 amino acids. CDR3 sequence (DNA): TGTGCCAGCAGCTCCGCGGTTTCAGATACGCAGTATTTT. Translating gives CASSSAVSDTQYF.

The chain links TRBV6-5 to TRBJ1-3; no definite D call. Germline CDR1 is MNHEY and CDR2 is SVGAGI. The CDR3 runs to 14 residues. Trimming shortened V by 2 bases and J by 0 bases, and 5 bases separated the two germline ends. CDR3 in DNA: TGTGCCAGCAGTTACGACACCTCTGGAAACACCATATATTTT. This encodes CASSYDTSGNTIYF.

In its sample, this clonotype was seen a few times. The gene calls are TRBV7-9 and TRBJ2-1, with D perhaps TRBD2 (5 bases). Between the trimmed V and J ends, which lost 3 bases and 10 bases, there was a span of 10 bases. Germline CDR1 reads SEHNR; CDR2 reads FQNEAQ (reference sequence). CDR3 length: 12 residues. CDR3 loop: CASSFGVREQFF. The CDR3 DNA follows: TGTGCCAGCAGCTTCGGGGTTCGGGAGCAGTTCTTC.

This clonotype has only a few counts. The chain has TRBV9 and TRBJ1-1, with D possibly TRBD1 on 5 matching bases. The CDR3 consists of 16 residues. Germline CDR1 reads SGDLS; CDR2 reads YYNGEE. Deletions cut 0 bases from V and 1 base from J, with 13 bases between. CDR3 sequence: CASSVEGTTANTEAFF. The CDR3 DNA is TGTGCCAGCAGCGTAGAAGGAACGACAGCGAACACTGAAGCTTTCTTT.

This clonotype was detected many times. The chain carries TRBV5-6 and TRBJ2-5, with D unresolved. This CDR3 contains 15 residues. V lost 3 bases, J lost 0 bases, and 12 bases lay in between. Germline V gives CDR1 SGHDT, CDR2 YYEEEE. CDR3: CASSSVTVNQETQYF. The CDR3, as DNA: TGTGCCAGCAGCTCGGTCACAGTTAACCAAGAGACCCAGTACTTC.

This clonotype was found many times. The V and J genes are TRBV29-1 and TRBJ1-1; D not resolved. Germline V gene data show CDR1 as SQVTM and CDR2 as ANQGSEA. Trimming pared 7 bases from V and 0 bases from J, leaving 3 bases between. The CDR3 has 10 residues. The CDR3 protein is CSGMNTEAFF. CDR3 in DNA: TGCAGCGGGATGAACACTGAAGCTTTCTTT.

The sample holds many counts of this clonotype. The chain is built from TRBV20-1 and TRBJ2-2; D is ambiguous. The V and J ends lost 3 bases and 4 bases respectively, with 12 bases between them. CDR3 length: 14 residues. Per germline, CDR1 DFQATT and CDR2 SNEGSKA (reference sequence). CDR3 sequence (DNA): TGCAGTGCTAGTAGGCAGCAAGGCACCGGGGAGCTGTTTTTT. Protein: CSASRQQGTGELFF.

This clonotype was detected many times. This chain links TRBV20-1 with TRBJ1-1; TRBD1 might be the D (5 bases). The V gene lost 6 bases and the J gene lost 1 base, with 12 bases spanning the gap. CDR1 and CDR2 from the germline V gene are DFQATT and SNEGSKA (reference sequence). The CDR3 runs to 13 residues. CDR3 sequence reads: CSAEDKRNTEAFF. The CDR3 DNA reads TGCAGTGCCGAGGACAAGAGGAACACTGAAGCTTTCTTT.

The rearrangement joins TRBV7-6 to TRBJ2-7; 13 bases are a match to TRBD2. V shed 5 bases and J 1 base; nucleotides not matched to a gene: 5. Germline V lookup: CDR1 SGHVS, CDR2 FNYEAQ. The CDR3 loop spans 16 amino acids. The CDR3 is CASSPGLAGVSYEQYF. The CDR3 bases are TGTGCCAGCAGCCCAGGACTAGCGGGAGTTTCCTACGAGCAGTACTTC.

CDR3 in DNA: TGTGCCAGCAGCTTAAAGGGAACCCCACAGGGGCAGTTCTTC. Translated, it gives CASSLKGTPQGQFF. This chain connects TRBV11-1 to TRBJ2-1; possible D gene TRBD1, 6 bases. The CDR3 consists of 14 residues. V was shortened by 2 bases and J by 12 bases, with 17 bases between the two germline ends. CDR1 is SGHAT and CDR2 is FQDESV in the germline V gene (reference sequence).

The J gene is TRBJ2-1, the V gene TRBV4-2, with TRBD2 matching over 10 bases. Trimming took 10 bases from V and 10 from J; bases not matched to a gene: 13. This CDR3 contains 14 residues. CDR1 is LGHNA, CDR2 YNFKEQ, per germline. As DNA, the CDR3 is TGTGCCACCCGGACTAGCGGCGGGCGGCGGGAGCAGTTCTTC. Protein product: CATRTSGGRREQFF.

This clonotype was detected ten times or more. The CDR3, as DNA: TGTGCCAGCAGCCCACTTGGGGGGGTGCGGAACGAGCAGTACTTC. This codes for CASSPLGGVRNEQYF. This chain connects TRBV11-2 to TRBJ2-7; 7 nucleotides line up with TRBD2. The V and J ends lost 5 bases and 5 bases, in that order; junction bases with no gene match: 12. CDR1 and CDR2 from the germline V gene are SGHAT and FQNNGV. This CDR3 spans 15 amino acids.

The chain joins TRBV9 to TRBJ2-7, with 8 nucleotides matching TRBD1. V was clipped by 3 bases and J by 0 bases; unmatched bases: 5. The CDR3 contains 15 residues. Germline values: CDR1 SGDLS, CDR2 YYNGEE. The CDR3 region is CASSDGQGSSYEQYF. The CDR3 DNA follows: TGTGCCAGCAGCGACGGACAGGGAAGCTCCTACGAGCAGTACTTC.